A selection of T cell receptor beta chains follows, all from one sample in a study of blood T cell repertoires in COVID-19. Here immunoSEQ multiplex PCR was the method, and the copy in TCRdb shows in-frame clones only, minus some. Of 220,000 or so clones listed, 92% are singletons. The sample was peripheral blood. These receptors all come from a man aged 60-69 years with COVID-19, enrolled during active disease. The CDR3 runs from the conserved cysteine through the conserved F or W. A D gene is named only where the DNA matches it firmly. The size of a clone is reported for some rows only, either as once, few or many, or as a class for expanded clones.

V gene: TRBV12-5
D gene: -
clone size: -
J gene: TRBJ2-3
CDR3 length: 16
CDR3 DNA: TGTGCTAGTGGTTTGGTAAGGGGTGATCGCACAGATACGCAGTATTTT
CDR3 protein: CASGLVRGDRTDTQYF

V gene: TRBV3-1/TRBV3-2
D gene: TRBD2
clone size: -
J gene: TRBJ2-5
CDR3 length: 14
CDR3 DNA: TGTGCCAGCAGGGCTAGCGGGGCTCTGGAGACCCAGTACTTC
CDR3 protein: CASRASGALETQYF

V gene: TRBV19
D gene: TRBD1
clone size: -
J gene: TRBJ2-5
CDR3 length: 20
CDR3 DNA: TGTGCCACCTCTTCTGGGCCAGCAAATCCCAGGGGGTTTAGTACGGAGACCCAGTACTTC
CDR3 protein: CATSSGPANPRGFSTETQYF

V gene: TRBV6-5
D gene: TRBD2
clone size: -
J gene: TRBJ2-3
CDR3 length: 14
CDR3 DNA: TGTGCCAACTCTCAAGCGGGAGGAACAGATACGCAGTATTTT
CDR3 protein: CANSQAGGTDTQYF

V gene: TRBV4-1
D gene: TRBD2
clone size: -
J gene: TRBJ2-7
CDR3 length: 16
CDR3 DNA: TGCGCCAGCAGCCAAGATCGAGCGGGAACTAAATACGAGCAGTACTTC
CDR3 protein: CASSQDRAGTKYEQYF

V gene: TRBV4-3
D gene: -
clone size: once
J gene: TRBJ2-7
CDR3 length: 15
CDR3 DNA: TGCGCCAGCAGCCCACATCCGGGCGGGTATTACGAGCAGTACTTC
CDR3 protein: CASSPHPGGYYEQYF

V gene: TRBV5-1
D gene: TRBD1
clone size: once
J gene: TRBJ1-2
CDR3 length: 16
CDR3 DNA: TGCGCCAGCAGCTTATCTCCGGGACAGGGTAACTATGGCTACACCTTC
CDR3 protein: CASSLSPGQGNYGYTF

V gene: TRBV2
D gene: -
clone size: -
J gene: TRBJ1-2
CDR3 length: 16
CDR3 DNA: TGTGCCAGCAGTGAGCCAGGGCACTTTTCTAACTATGGCTACACCTTC
CDR3 protein: CASSEPGHFSNYGYTF

V gene: TRBV5-1
D gene: -
clone size: -
J gene: TRBJ2-3
CDR3 length: 13
CDR3 DNA: TGCGCCAGCAGCTGGGAGTACCTAAATACGCAGTATTTT
CDR3 protein: CASSWEYLNTQYF

V gene: TRBV27
D gene: TRBD1
clone size: -
J gene: TRBJ2-1
CDR3 length: 15
CDR3 DNA: TGTGCCAGCAGTTTCCGGGACAGGGGGCTCCATGAGCAGTTCTTC
CDR3 protein: CASSFRDRGLHEQFF

V gene: TRBV28
D gene: -
clone size: -
J gene: TRBJ1-1
CDR3 length: 14
CDR3 DNA: TGTGCCAGCAGTTCCTGGGCCGGTGGGACTGAAGCTTTCTTT
CDR3 protein: CASSSWAGGTEAFF

V gene: TRBV18
D gene: TRBD1
clone size: -
J gene: TRBJ1-1
CDR3 length: 18
CDR3 DNA: TGTGCCAGCTCACCACCAGAGGTGTGGGACAGGGTTACCACTGAAGCTTTCTTT
CDR3 protein: CASSPPEVWDRVTTEAFF

V gene: TRBV28
D gene: TRBD2
clone size: -
J gene: TRBJ2-3
CDR3 length: 16
CDR3 DNA: TGTGCCAGCAGCACGGGACTAGCGGGGCCCCCAGATACGCAGTATTTT
CDR3 protein: CASSTGLAGPPDTQYF

V gene: TRBV6-5
D gene: TRBD1
clone size: -
J gene: TRBJ2-7
CDR3 length: 16
CDR3 DNA: TGTGCCAGCAGTTACTTGCCAGGGGGTCCCCCGTACGAGCAGTACTTC
CDR3 protein: CASSYLPGGPPYEQYF

V gene: TRBV10-1
D gene: TRBD1
clone size: once
J gene: TRBJ1-5
CDR3 length: 20
CDR3 DNA: TGCGCCAGCACGGACAGGACTGACACCCGAGAATCCTATAGCAATCAGCCCCAGCATTTT
CDR3 protein: CASTDRTDTRESYSNQPQHF

V gene: TRBV2
D gene: -
clone size: -
J gene: TRBJ2-7
CDR3 length: 12
CDR3 DNA: TGTGCCAGCAGTTTGTCGCGGGACCGAGTATACTTC
CDR3 protein: CASSLSRDRVYF

V gene: TRBV5-6
D gene: TRBD2
clone size: -
J gene: TRBJ2-7
CDR3 length: 15
CDR3 DNA: TGTGCCAGCAGCCTACTAGCGGGAGGGCCCTACGAGCAGTACTTC
CDR3 protein: CASSLLAGGPYEQYF

V gene: TRBV7-2
D gene: TRBD2
clone size: -
J gene: TRBJ2-1
CDR3 length: 17
CDR3 DNA: TGTGCCAGCAGCTCCTCCTCTATGGCGGGCGGGTCCGGGGGGGAGTTCTTC
CDR3 protein: CASSSSSMAGGSGGEFF

V gene: TRBV15
D gene: -
clone size: -
J gene: TRBJ2-2
CDR3 length: 17
CDR3 DNA: TGTGCCACCAGCAGAGGAGGGGGAAAATCGGGCTCCGGGGAGCTGTTTTTT
CDR3 protein: CATSRGGGKSGSGELFF

V gene: TRBV11-2
D gene: -
clone size: -
J gene: TRBJ1-1
CDR3 length: 15
CDR3 DNA: TGTGCCAGCAGCACCCGGGACACAGCGAACACTGAAGCTTTCTTT
CDR3 protein: CASSTRDTANTEAFF

V gene: TRBV11-2
D gene: -
clone size: -
J gene: TRBJ1-2
CDR3 length: 13
CDR3 DNA: TGTGCCAGCAGCTTGGGGCTCCCTAAGGGCTACACCTTC
CDR3 protein: CASSLGLPKGYTF

V gene: TRBV27
D gene: -
clone size: -
J gene: TRBJ1-2
CDR3 length: 15
CDR3 DNA: TGTGCCAGCAGTCCTTCTCTGGTGACAGGCCATGGCTACACCTTC
CDR3 protein: CASSPSLVTGHGYTF

V gene: TRBV27
D gene: TRBD1
clone size: -
J gene: TRBJ1-4
CDR3 length: 16
CDR3 DNA: TGTGCCAGCAGTATGACCTGGGACAGGGAGGGGAAAAAACTGTTTTTT
CDR3 protein: CASSMTWDREGKKLFF

V gene: TRBV25-1
D gene: TRBD1
clone size: -
J gene: TRBJ1-2
CDR3 length: 14
CDR3 DNA: TGTGCCAGCAGTGATACAGGGGGGCCATCTGGCTACACCTTC
CDR3 protein: CASSDTGGPSGYTF

V gene: TRBV11-2
D gene: TRBD2
clone size: -
J gene: TRBJ2-1
CDR3 length: 15
CDR3 DNA: TGTGCCAGCAGGTTACTAGCGGGGTCCTACAATGAGCAGTTCTTC
CDR3 protein: CASRLLAGSYNEQFF

V gene: TRBV9
D gene: TRBD2
clone size: -
J gene: TRBJ2-2
CDR3 length: 16
CDR3 DNA: TGTGCCAGCAGCCCTGGACTAGCGGGGAACACCGGGGAGCTGTTTTTT
CDR3 protein: CASSPGLAGNTGELFF

V gene: TRBV27
D gene: TRBD1
clone size: -
J gene: TRBJ2-5
CDR3 length: 15
CDR3 DNA: TGTGCCAGCAGTTTTATGGGACAGGGAAGAGAGACCCAGTACTTC
CDR3 protein: CASSFMGQGRETQYF

V gene: TRBV2
D gene: -
clone size: many
J gene: TRBJ1-5
CDR3 length: 13
CDR3 DNA: TGTGCCAGCAGCGGCGGGGGCAATCAGCCCCAGCATTTT
CDR3 protein: CASSGGGNQPQHF

V gene: TRBV5-6
D gene: -
clone size: -
J gene: TRBJ2-2
CDR3 length: 18
CDR3 DNA: TGTGCCAGCAGCCTATTAGGATTTGAACAGTCGAACACCGGGGAGCTGTTTTTT
CDR3 protein: CASSLLGFEQSNTGELFF

V gene: TRBV5-1
D gene: -
clone size: few
J gene: TRBJ2-7
CDR3 length: 13
CDR3 DNA: TGCGCCAGCAGCTTAGACTTGCCCTACGAGCAGTACTTC
CDR3 protein: CASSLDLPYEQYF

V gene: TRBV6-2/TRBV6-3
D gene: -
clone size: -
J gene: TRBJ1-5
CDR3 length: 17
CDR3 DNA: TGTGCCAGCAGTAAGGACCTGGGGGGGCAGAGCAATCAGCCCCAGCATTTT
CDR3 protein: CASSKDLGGQSNQPQHF

V gene: TRBV14
D gene: -
clone size: -
J gene: TRBJ1-6
CDR3 length: 13
CDR3 DNA: TGTGCCAGCAGCCAAGCTTCCAGCAGGCCCCTCCACTTT
CDR3 protein: CASSQASSRPLHF

V gene: TRBV7-2
D gene: -
clone size: -
J gene: TRBJ1-2
CDR3 length: 14
CDR3 DNA: TGTGCCAGCAGCTCCTGGCGGCTTAACTATGGCTACACCTTC
CDR3 protein: CASSSWRLNYGYTF

V gene: TRBV5-1
D gene: -
clone size: -
J gene: TRBJ1-5
CDR3 length: 15
CDR3 DNA: TGCGCCAGCAGCCCTGTTGCGGGGAGCAATCAGCCCCAGCATTTT
CDR3 protein: CASSPVAGSNQPQHF

V gene: TRBV7-9
D gene: TRBD1
clone size: -
J gene: TRBJ2-7
CDR3 length: 15
CDR3 DNA: TGTGCCAGCAGCTTAGCGAAGGGACAGAGATACGAGCAGTACTTC
CDR3 protein: CASSLAKGQRYEQYF

V gene: TRBV19
D gene: TRBD1
clone size: -
J gene: TRBJ1-1
CDR3 length: 13
CDR3 DNA: TGTGCCAGTAGTGTTTACAGGGGCACTGAAGCTTTCTTT
CDR3 protein: CASSVYRGTEAFF

V gene: TRBV25-1
D gene: -
clone size: once
J gene: TRBJ2-1
CDR3 length: 15
CDR3 DNA: TGTGCCAGCAGTCCAGCGGGTAGCTCCTACAATGAGCAGTTCTTC
CDR3 protein: CASSPAGSSYNEQFF

V gene: TRBV7-2
D gene: -
clone size: -
J gene: TRBJ1-3
CDR3 length: 14
CDR3 DNA: TGTGCCAGCAGCTTAGCAATAACTGGAAACACCATATATTTT
CDR3 protein: CASSLAITGNTIYF

V gene: TRBV3-1/TRBV3-2
D gene: TRBD1
clone size: -
J gene: TRBJ1-3
CDR3 length: 15
CDR3 DNA: TGTGCCAGCAGCCAAGGCGGGACAGGTGGAAACACCATATATTTT
CDR3 protein: CASSQGGTGGNTIYF

V gene: TRBV12-3/TRBV12-4
D gene: -
clone size: few
J gene: TRBJ2-7
CDR3 length: 13
CDR3 DNA: TGTGCCAGCACCCCCTCGAGTCACTACGAGCAGTACTTC
CDR3 protein: CASTPSSHYEQYF

V gene: TRBV9
D gene: -
clone size: -
J gene: TRBJ1-2
CDR3 length: 14
CDR3 DNA: TGTGCCAGCAGCCCTCTAGACCTCCCCTATGGCTACACCTTC
CDR3 protein: CASSPLDLPYGYTF

V gene: TRBV11-2
D gene: TRBD1
clone size: -
J gene: TRBJ2-7
CDR3 length: 15
CDR3 DNA: TGTGCCAGCAGGGCTCCGGGACAGGGGATCTACGAGCAGTACTTC
CDR3 protein: CASRAPGQGIYEQYF

V gene: TRBV11-1
D gene: -
clone size: -
J gene: TRBJ1-1
CDR3 length: 14
CDR3 DNA: TGTGCCAGCAGCTTAGCGGCGGCAAACACTGAAGCTTTCTTT
CDR3 protein: CASSLAAANTEAFF

V gene: TRBV11-2
D gene: -
clone size: few
J gene: TRBJ2-2
CDR3 length: 15
CDR3 DNA: TGTGCCAGCGGTACTTATCGGGATCAAACCGGGGAGCTGTTTTTT
CDR3 protein: CASGTYRDQTGELFF

V gene: TRBV19
D gene: TRBD2
clone size: -
J gene: TRBJ2-4
CDR3 length: 15
CDR3 DNA: TGTGCCAGTAGTATAGGGACTAGCGGGCTAAACATTCAGTACTTC
CDR3 protein: CASSIGTSGLNIQYF

V gene: TRBV15
D gene: -
clone size: -
J gene: TRBJ1-4
CDR3 length: 15
CDR3 DNA: TGTGCCACCAGCACGAGGGTTGCAACTAATGAAAAACTGTTTTTT
CDR3 protein: CATSTRVATNEKLFF

V gene: TRBV28
D gene: TRBD1
clone size: -
J gene: TRBJ2-2
CDR3 length: 15
CDR3 DNA: TGTGCCAGCAGTTTGGGACAGACAACGACCGGGGAGCTGTTTTTT
CDR3 protein: CASSLGQTTTGELFF

V gene: TRBV6-5
D gene: -
clone size: -
J gene: TRBJ2-3
CDR3 length: 14
CDR3 DNA: TGTGCCAGCAGTTTCCAGGGGAACACAGATACGCAGTATTTT
CDR3 protein: CASSFQGNTDTQYF

V gene: TRBV5-1
D gene: -
clone size: once
J gene: TRBJ2-2
CDR3 length: 16
CDR3 DNA: TGCGCCAGCAGCTTGGTACAGGCGGCGAACACCGGGGAGCTGTTTTTT
CDR3 protein: CASSLVQAANTGELFF

V gene: TRBV5-4
D gene: -
clone size: -
J gene: TRBJ1-6
CDR3 length: 12
CDR3 DNA: TGTGCCAGCAGCCTTGATAATTCACCCCTCCACTTT
CDR3 protein: CASSLDNSPLHF

V gene: TRBV7-9
D gene: TRBD1
clone size: -
J gene: TRBJ2-1
CDR3 length: 14
CDR3 DNA: TGTGCCAGCAGCTGGGGGACAGGGGGCGATGAGCAGTTCTTC
CDR3 protein: CASSWGTGGDEQFF

V gene: TRBV4-2
D gene: TRBD1
clone size: -
J gene: TRBJ2-7
CDR3 length: 14
CDR3 DNA: TGTGCCAGCAGCCCGACAGGGTCGGGCTACGAGCAGTACTTC
CDR3 protein: CASSPTGSGYEQYF

V gene: TRBV19
D gene: TRBD1
clone size: -
J gene: TRBJ1-5
CDR3 length: 21
CDR3 DNA: TGTGCCAGTATCGTTTTAGTTTTCCCCACCCGAAGACAGGGGGCCGATCAGCCCCAGCATTTT
CDR3 protein: CASIVLVFPTRRQGADQPQHF

V gene: TRBV11-3
D gene: -
clone size: -
J gene: TRBJ2-1
CDR3 length: 16
CDR3 DNA: TGTGCCAGCAGCCCCGCAGGGGAGGGCCGCTACAATGAGCAGTTCTTC
CDR3 protein: CASSPAGEGRYNEQFF